The TCR beta chain described here comes from a study of beta chain features in type 1 diabetes. General study findings and limits: Shorter TCRB CDR3s, moderately but significantly so, were found in Type 1 diabetes patients in all four CD4+ subsets. The study found fewer insertions and more deletions at VDJ junctions in type 1 diabetes patients.

Of the isolated RNA, all was reverse transcribed, and so the sequenced material was expressed TCRB transcripts. The repertoire was sequenced with immunoSEQ multiplex PCR; TCRdb's copy has only in-frame clones and lacks some. The table has 40,000 or so clones, approximately 70% seen once; the top ten hold about 2%. As concerns this clone: Its antigen is undetermined.

The CDR3 sequence is 16 residues long. V was clipped by 2 bases and J by 0 bases, with 11 bases between them. The germline V gene has CDR1 MGHDK and CDR2 SYGVNS. The sequencing input was Tregs from blood. The TCR was taken from a woman aged 18-35 years with type 1 diabetes. The chain recombines TRBV25-1 with TRBJ2-1; D is uncertain. The DNA of the CDR3 is TGTGCCAGCAGTGAAGACAAGGTGAGCTCCTACAATGAGCAGTTCTTC. As protein: CASSEDKVSSYNEQFF.